This T cell receptor beta chain comes out of a study of identical twins (dated by TCRdb to between 2015 and 2016). For the study in its entirety: The study deep-sequenced TCR alpha and beta repertoires from monozygotic twins, unrelated adults of various ages and cord blood to test whether fetal clonotypes persist. Replicate twin experiments were performed at different times using different library preparation protocols to rule out contamination. What the study reported, not specific to this receptor: Because the same donors could not be followed over many years, conclusions were based on cross-sectional statistical analysis. Excess twin sharing in beta out-of-frame sequences was weaker because fewer shared sequences lowered the signal-to-noise ratio. Compared with coincidental sharing between unrelated individuals, out-of-frame TCR alpha sequences shared between twins had an excess of sequences with low generation probability. Abundant cord blood beta clonotypes carried fewer insertions; young adult naive repertoires showed a weaker similar trend, while memory repertoires showed none. Zero-insertion analyses could be partly confounded by invariant T cells such as MAIT and iNKT, though diverse VJ usage argued against such confounding for most clonotypes. In monozygotic twins, recombination models systematically underestimated out-of-frame TCR alpha sharing, but the models matched the sharing seen between unrelated individuals.

A word on this clonotype: Its antigen is still unknown. It has no much larger one-base neighbor in the sample; base qualities were not kept.

Libraries were prepared through 5' RACE. TCRdb lists the instrument as Illumina HiSeq 2000. A universal primer binding site was added through template switching, and the final cDNA carried a unique molecular identifier so that TCR cDNA molecules could be counted accurately. First-strand cDNA for TCR alpha and beta chains was synthesized from specific primers in the conserved constant-segment region. To control for contamination, every cDNA library was double barcoded, receiving both a SMART-Mk sample barcode and Illumina barcodes. TruSeq adapter sequences and Illumina sample barcodes were added in two successive PCR steps. Sequencing of the TCR alpha and beta cDNA libraries was done on the Illumina HiSeq platform using custom primers. The authors' analysis ran thus. Unique molecular identifiers were extracted from raw reads with MiGEC, and CDR3 positions were determined with MiXCR. For each individual, recombination models were inferred using an EM algorithm with the repgenHMM and IGoR tools. The tcR package in R was used for shared clonotype analysis, with sharing normalized by the product of cloneset sizes. To study raw recombination free of thymic and clonal selection effects, out-of-frame nonproductive sequences were analyzed. The raw public reads went through TCRdb reprocessing: fastp at Q25, MiXCR clone calling, in-frame beta chains kept. Rows are combined by CDR3 protein, so each entry shows the most common genes and DNA. These V and J calls derive from TCRdb rather than the authors' analysis. The sample records about 550,000 distinct CDR3 sequences, about 20% of which are singletons. The ten largest make up 0.48% of the sample.

The V and J ends are trimmed by 0 bases and 13 bases, leaving 18 bases between them. Measured from the cysteine to the phenylalanine, the CDR3 is 14 residues long. Of all the DNA, just the CDR3 is kept, 42 bases in frame from base 1. Only healthy Caucasian donors were included. Three pairs of female monozygotic twins, all aged roughly 18 to 30 years, were included in the twin cohort. Positive isolation kits from Invitrogen were used to isolate the CD4+ and CD8+ T cell populations. A further study also used this sample, focusing on yellow fever vaccine responses in identical twins. As the second study states: The T cell response to vaccination in identical twins was reported by the authors to appear partly convergent and partly personalized. In the study, vaccine-responding T cell clones were precisely tracked in identical twins.

Here the chain combines TRBV12-3 or TRBV12-4 and TRBJ1-2; the D gene cannot be resolved reliably. This clonotype was sampled from a woman aged 18-30 years in good health. The sequenced sample consisted of CD4+ T cells sorted from blood. The CDR3 amino acid sequence is: CASSLAIANPVCTF. The nucleotide sequence is given as TGTGCCAGCAGTTTAGCGATAGCAAACCCGGTTTGCACCTTC.